This T cell receptor beta chain derives from a study of T cell changes during pregnancy in multiple sclerosis (dated by TCRdb to 2018 to 2020). Regarding the study in general: The study examined how the T cell repertoire changed over the course of pregnancy in women with multiple sclerosis.

V is cut back by 3 bases and J by 5 bases, with 18 bases in the junction unmatched. The germline V gene (reference sequence) supplies CDR1 LNHDA and CDR2 SQIVND. The CDR3, cysteine through phenylalanine, is 18 amino acids long. The read is trimmed to its CDR3 DNA, 54 bases read in frame from base 1. As to this clone: Its specific antigen is unknown. No clone much larger than this one lies a single base away; base qualities are absent.

The library relied on the immunoSEQ multiplex PCR assay. TCRdb limited this immuneACCESS table to in-frame rearrangements with V and J called. A share of clones is missing; checked studies link under half to unresolved V genes, and the rest is unexplained. This sample holds 35,000 to 45,000 clones; 75% to 95% were observed only once. The ten top clones hold about 0.5% of the sample. This clonotype was sampled from a female donor in good health, enrolled as a control in a pregnancy study. The rearrangement combines TRBV19 with TRBJ2-5; 7 middle bases align to TRBD2. The sequencing here drew on CD4+ T cells from peripheral blood mononuclear cells, taken in the second trimester of pregnancy. The base sequence is TGTGCCAGTAGTATGCCCCCTACTCCTACGCGGGAGCTTGAGACCCAGTACTTC. Its protein product is CASSMPPTPTRELETQYF.